In this sample, the clone carrying this T cell receptor (beta chain) turned up a few times. The antigen is undetermined. This entry comes from a study of identical twins. MiXCR, run by TCRdb on the 5' RACE reads, gives a single entry per CDR3 protein. The data contain more than 1.5 million distinct CDR3 sequences, about 32% of them singletons. General study findings and limits: The abundant beta clonotypes from cord blood had fewer insertions, and memory repertoires had none of this.

Germline V gene data show CDR1 as DFQATT and CDR2 as SNEGSKA (reference sequence). This CDR3 is 13 amino acids long. The trim removed 6 bases at V and 2 bases at J, leaving 6 bases unmatched. The genes are TRBV20-1 and TRBJ1-1, with 7 nucleotides matching TRBD1. The origin of this receptor is a newborn girl in good health. Sequences were obtained from cord blood. The CDR3 DNA sequence: TGCAGTGCGGCCCGGGACAGCAACACTGAAGCTTTCTTT. Protein: CSAARDSNTEAFF.